The 13 T cell receptor beta chains below all came from one sample that was sequenced in a study of OX40 agonist ivuxolimab in advanced cancers. TCRdb's table, derived via immunoSEQ multiplex PCR, lists solely in-frame clones and lacks some. The sample shows about 94,000 clones, roughly 91% of them seen only once. This specimen consisted of CD4+ or CD8+ T cells sorted from blood, obtained in a trial of the OX40 agonist ivuxolimab. These receptors all come from an adult with an advanced solid tumor such as melanoma, head and neck, liver or kidney cancer.

The chain is built from TRBV10-3 and TRBJ2-2, with D perhaps TRBD1 (6 bases). Trimming removed 4 bases from V and 9 bases from J, with 21 bases in between. This CDR3 region has 16 residues. The V gene's germline CDR1 is ENHRY and CDR2 SYGVKD. Here the CDR3 reads CAISGGTGTRGRELFF. The CDR3 DNA reads TGTGCCATCAGTGGAGGGACCGGGACCAGGGGCCGGGAGCTGTTTTTT.

V and J are TRBV18 and TRBJ1-3; 9 bases are shared with TRBD1. The trim removed 3 bases at V and 0 bases at J, leaving 6 bases unmatched. There are 17 residues in the CDR3. Looked up from germline, CDR1 is KGHSH and CDR2 is LQKENI. CDR3 protein: CASSPGQGFYSGNTIYF. The CDR3 DNA follows: TGTGCCAGCTCACCCGGACAGGGGTTCTACTCTGGAAACACCATATATTTT.

V gene TRBV10-3 combines with J gene TRBJ1-4, with 7 bases matching TRBD1. Per the germline V gene, CDR1 is ENHRY and CDR2 is SYGVKD. CDR3 length: 15 amino acids. With V trimmed by 6 bases and J by 0 bases, 4 bases remained unmatched. The CDR3 sequence: CAISRDSPTNEKLFF. The CDR3 DNA follows: TGTGCCATCAGCCGGGACAGCCCAACTAATGAAAAACTGTTTTTT.

The rearrangement joins TRBV5-1 to TRBJ2-1; 9 bases match TRBD2. CDR1 and CDR2 (germline): SGHRS, YFSETQ. The junction had 6 bases not matched to a gene; V was cut back by 0 bases and J by 8 bases. The CDR3 extends over 15 amino acids. The CDR3 coding sequence is TGCGCCAGCAGCTTGGGGCGGGGGGGCCCCGATGAGCAGTTCTTC. This translates into CASSLGRGGPDEQFF. Filled out from reference TRBV5-1 and TRBJ2-1, the complete variable domain reads KAGVTQTPRYLIKTRGQQVTLSCSPISGHRSVSWYQQTPGQGLQFLFEYFSETQRNKGNFPGRFSGRQFSNSRSEMNVSTLELGDSALYLCASSLGRGGPDEQFFGPGTRLTVL.

The chain is built from TRBV5-4 and TRBJ2-6; D is possibly TRBD1 (6 bases). CDR1 and CDR2 (germline): SGHNT, YYREEE (reference sequence). With 4 bases removed from V and 4 bases from J, the gap between germline ends came to 15 bases. This CDR3 has 16 amino acids. CDR3 protein: CASSQTGQVGANVLTF. The CDR3 bases are TGTGCCAGCAGCCAGACAGGCCAGGTGGGGGCCAACGTCCTGACTTTC.

The chain is built from TRBV7-2 and TRBJ2-3, with a weak D call TRBD2 (6 bases). With 1 base removed from V and 0 bases from J, the gap between germline ends came to 17 bases. Germline V gene lookup returns CDR1 SGHTA and CDR2 FQGNSA. This CDR3 has 18 residues. CDR3 DNA: TGTGCCAGCAGCTTAGGTGGGACTTATACCACTAGCACAGATACGCAGTATTTT. Translation: CASSLGGTYTTSTDTQYF.

The chain recombines TRBV5-1 with TRBJ2-1; D is uncertain. The CDR3 spans 15 residues. Germline CDR1 reads SGHRS; CDR2 reads YFSETQ. V was pared by 0 bases and J by 3 bases, with 10 bases between. The CDR3 sequence is CASSLGDAIYNEQFF. DNA of the CDR3: TGCGCCAGCAGCTTGGGGGATGCAATCTACAATGAGCAGTTCTTC.

This clone was observed a few times. The V call is TRBV30, the J call TRBJ1-2; D gene uncertain. Germline lookup yields CDR1 GTSNPN and CDR2 SVGIG (reference sequence). The CDR3 is 15 amino acids. Trimming removed 4 bases at V and 2 bases at J, with 17 bases between. The CDR3 DNA sequence: TGTGCCTGGAATGCCTGGGGAGGTGGGAACTATGGCTACACCTTC. This gives the protein CAWNAWGGGNYGYTF.

The chain employs TRBV27 and TRBJ2-3; 9 bases align to TRBD2. J gave up 2 bases and V 4 bases, and 7 bases lay outside the gene matches. Germline CDR1 reads MNHEY; CDR2 reads SMNVEV (reference sequence). The CDR3 spans 16 residues. CDR3 bases: TGTGCCAGCAGTTCCCTGGCGGGGGGGCTCACAGATACGCAGTATTTT. Translation gives CASSSLAGGLTDTQYF.

The chain is built from TRBV19 and TRBJ1-4, with D perhaps TRBD1 (6 bases). In germline, CDR1 is LNHDA, CDR2 SQIVND (reference sequence). V was shortened by 2 bases and J by 3 bases, with 7 bases between the two germline ends. CDR3 length equals 14 residues. The CDR3 DNA sequence: TGTGCCAGTAGTATACGGACAGCTAATGAAAAACTGTTTTTT. Its protein product is CASSIRTANEKLFF.

The V gene is TRBV7-8, the J gene TRBJ1-5; unclear D gene. This CDR3 is built from 12 residues. Trimming removed 4 bases from V and 3 bases from J, with 4 bases in between. Germline V lookup: CDR1 SGHVS, CDR2 FQNEAQ. This chain's CDR3 is CASSSPNQPQHF. The CDR3 bases are TGTGCCAGCAGCTCCCCCAATCAGCCCCAGCATTTT.

The chain couples TRBV11-2 to TRBJ2-1, with 8 bases fitting TRBD1. This CDR3 has 14 amino acids. Looked up from germline, CDR1 is SGHAT and CDR2 is FQNNGV. V shed 3 bases, J shed 16 bases, and the junction held 14 bases outside the gene matches. The CDR3 nucleotides read TGTGCCAGCAGCTTGGGGACAGGCTCGAATGGATTATTCTTC. Its translation: CASSLGTGSNGLFF.

The J gene is TRBJ1-5, the V gene TRBV19; TRBD1 matches 8 bases. Trimming cost V 4 bases and J 1 base; bases outside gene matches: 6. From germline, CDR1 is LNHDA and CDR2 SQIVND (reference sequence). This CDR3 has 16 residues. The CDR3 DNA reads as TGTGCCAGTAGTACCATCACAGGGGGGAGCAATCAGCCCCAGCATTTT. Translation: CASSTITGGSNQPQHF. The full variable domain, its missing parts supplied by reference TRBV19 and TRBJ1-5, is DGGITQSPKYLFRKEGQNVTLSCEQNLNHDAMYWYRQDPGQGLRLIYYSQIVNDFQKGDIAEGYSVSREKKESFPLTVTSAQKNPTAFYLCASSTITGGSNQPQHFGDGTRLSIL.